The 3 T cell receptor beta chains below all came from one sample that was sequenced in a study of glioma-infiltrating T cells. TCR alpha and beta CDR3 regions were amplified from RNA using iRepertoire nested multiplex PCR. One entry per CDR3 protein results from TCRdb running MiXCR on the multiplex PCR reads. The table lists more than 85,000 distinct CDR3 sequences, around 25% of them singletons. The sequenced sample consisted of glioma tissue, nonneoplastic brain tissue, or PBMCs (not recorded which). These TCRs come from a human donor with low-grade glioma or glioblastoma, undergoing nonglioma brain surgery, or in good health (not recorded which).

The chain is built from TRBV29-1 and TRBJ2-2; D remains ambiguous. Germline CDR1 reads SQVTM; CDR2 reads ANQGSEA. This CDR3 is 13 amino acids long. V lost 3 bases, J lost 4 bases, and 9 bases lay in between. Here the CDR3 reads CSVDARGTGELFF. The CDR3 DNA is TGCAGCGTTGATGCCCGAGGCACCGGGGAGCTGTTTTTT.

This clonotype has more than one count but fewer than ten. The CDR3 sequence is CASSQDDRGHYGYTF. The CDR3, as DNA: TGCGCCAGCAGCCAAGATGACAGGGGCCACTATGGCTACACCTTC. The rearrangement uses TRBV4-1 and TRBJ1-2; 8 positions match TRBD1. CDR1 is MGHRA, CDR2 YSYEKL, per germline. J was trimmed by 3 bases and V by 0 bases; bases with no gene match: 3. The CDR3 sequence is 15 residues long.

This clonotype was detected many times. The CDR3 nucleotides read TGTGCCAGCGCCGCGGGGTGGAGGGATACGCAGTATTTT. Encoded protein: CASAAGWRDTQYF. The chain links TRBV27 to TRBJ2-3; D may be TRBD2 (6 bases). V lost 8 bases to trimming and J lost 6 bases, with 15 bases between them. Germline assignment: CDR1 MNHEY and CDR2 SMNVEV (reference sequence). The CDR3 consists of 13 residues.